These T cell receptor beta chains were read from a single sample in a study of T cell responses to AZD1222 COVID-19 vaccine. Clones were read by immunoSEQ multiplex PCR, and TCRdb kept only the in-frame ones, dropping some. The table includes some 100,000 clones, around 90% detected once. The sample here was peripheral blood, taken on day 0 of AZD1222 vaccination. The receptor source for this set is an adult in good health. The CDR3 runs from the conserved cysteine through the conserved F or W. A D gene is named only where the DNA matches it firmly. Clone size is not always given. Where it is, it says once, few, many or a class for expanded clones.

TRBJ2-4,-,TRBD1,TRBV5-1,CASSPWTGEKNIQYF,TGCGCCAGCAGCCCCTGGACAGGGGAGAAAAACATTCAGTACTTC
TRBJ1-1,once,-,TRBV30,CAWSVRPPEPRLRKAFF,TGTGCCTGGAGTGTAAGGCCCCCGGAGCCGAGATTGAGAAAGGCTTTCTTT
TRBJ2-3,-,-,TRBV27,CASRINREGTQYF,TGTGCCAGCAGGATAAACAGGGAGGGGACGCAGTATTTT
TRBJ1-2,-,TRBD1,TRBV28,CASSSIRTGDNYGYTF,TGTGCCAGCAGTTCAATCCGGACAGGGGATAACTATGGCTACACCTTC
TRBJ2-7,-,-,TRBV3-1/TRBV3-2,CASSRYYEQYF,TGTGCCAGCAGCCGATACTACGAGCAGTACTTC
TRBJ1-4,-,-,TRBV7-9,CASSLRLNEKLFF,TGTGCCAGCAGCTTAAGGTTAAATGAAAAACTGTTTTTT
TRBJ1-1,-,-,TRBV7-9,CASSNDWGTDTEAFF,TGTGCCAGCAGCAACGACTGGGGTACAGACACTGAAGCTTTCTTT
TRBJ2-3,-,TRBD2,TRBV13,CASSLRVSGRAMDTQYF,TGTGCCAGCAGCTTACGGGTTAGCGGGAGGGCCATGGATACGCAGTATTTT
TRBJ2-7,-,-,TRBV11-3,CASSPGLPRGEQYF,TGTGCCAGCAGCCCGGGACTCCCACGAGGCGAGCAGTACTTC
TRBJ1-3,-,-,TRBV18,CASTQGPSTGNTIYF,TGTGCCAGTACTCAGGGGCCCTCGACTGGAAACACCATATATTTT
TRBJ2-7,-,TRBD2,TRBV25-1,CATRRAGAVSYEQYF,TGTGCCACCCGAAGGGCGGGAGCAGTTTCCTACGAGCAGTACTTC
TRBJ1-1,-,-,TRBV7-9,CASSLQGTTEAFF,TGTGCCAGCAGCTTACAAGGGACCACTGAAGCTTTCTTT
TRBJ1-1,few,-,TRBV29-1,CSVVGGWGMNTEAFF,TGCAGCGTTGTCGGAGGTTGGGGAATGAACACTGAAGCTTTCTTT
TRBJ2-3,-,-,TRBV5-4,CASSSTLGTDTQYF,TGTGCCAGCAGCTCGACCTTAGGCACAGATACGCAGTATTTT
TRBJ2-7,-,TRBD2,TRBV18,CASSPPSGGSSYEQYF,TGTGCCAGCTCACCGCCTAGCGGGGGGAGCTCCTACGAGCAGTACTTC
TRBJ2-3,-,-,TRBV9,CASSVDFGPPTDTQYF,TGTGCCAGCAGCGTAGATTTTGGTCCCCCCACAGATACGCAGTATTTT
TRBJ1-6,once,TRBD1,TRBV6-5,CASSYPLDRENSPLHF,TGTGCCAGCAGTTACCCCCTGGACAGGGAAAATTCACCCCTCCACTTT
TRBJ1-2,-,-,TRBV5-6,CASSKGGYTF,TGTGCCAGCAGCAAGGGTGGCTACACCTTC
TRBJ1-6,once,-,TRBV28,CASSDPVKTILGSPLHF,TGTGCCAGCAGTGACCCTGTAAAGACCATATTAGGCTCACCCCTCCACTTT
TRBJ2-1,-,-,TRBV20-1,CSARGYNEQFF,TGCAGTGCTAGAGGCTACAATGAGCAGTTCTTC
TRBJ1-1,-,-,TRBV10-3,CAISGGIMNTEAFF,TGTGCCATCAGTGGCGGGATCATGAACACTGAAGCTTTCTTT
TRBJ2-1,-,TRBD2,TRBV30,CAWSPPGLADNEQFF,TGTGCCTGGAGTCCGCCGGGACTAGCGGACAATGAGCAGTTCTTC
TRBJ2-7,-,TRBD2,TRBV3-1/TRBV3-2,CASSQVGLAGDYEQYF,TGTGCCAGCAGCCAAGTAGGGCTAGCGGGGGACTACGAGCAGTACTTC
TRBJ1-1,-,-,TRBV7-6,CASSVDLNTEAFF,TGTGCCAGCAGCGTCGACCTGAACACTGAAGCTTTCTTT
TRBJ2-3,-,-,TRBV7-9,CATPWAGPTDTQYF,TGTGCCACCCCCTGGGCGGGACCCACAGATACGCAGTATTTT
TRBJ2-2,-,TRBD2,TRBV7-3,CASSLIPAGEGNTGELFF,TGTGCCAGCAGCTTAATTCCAGCGGGAGAGGGTAACACCGGGGAGCTGTTTTTT
TRBJ2-2,-,-,TRBV29-1,CSVERQTNTGELFF,TGCAGCGTTGAGAGACAGACGAACACCGGGGAGCTGTTTTTT
TRBJ1-5,once,TRBD1,TRBV5-5,CASSLAGGFSNQPQHF,TGTGCCAGCAGCTTGGCAGGGGGCTTCAGCAATCAGCCCCAGCATTTT
TRBJ1-1,-,-,TRBV28,CASLDSLYSNTEAFF,TGTGCCAGCCTAGATAGCCTATACTCGAACACTGAAGCTTTCTTT
TRBJ1-6,-,TRBD1,TRBV28,CASSGTGVGSPLHF,TGTGCCAGCAGTGGGACAGGAGTTGGTTCACCCCTCCACTTT
TRBJ2-1,-,-,TRBV7-3,CASSVRWADNEQFF,TGTGCCAGCAGTGTCCGTTGGGCTGACAATGAGCAGTTCTTC
TRBJ2-3,once,-,TRBV16,CASSQRGEGTDTQYF,TGTGCCAGCAGCCAAAGGGGAGAGGGCACAGATACGCAGTATTTT
TRBJ1-2,once,-,TRBV7-2,CASSFSGTNYGYTF,TGTGCCAGCAGCTTCTCGGGGACCAACTATGGCTACACCTTC
TRBJ2-2,-,-,TRBV6-4,CASSDSGTNTGELFF,TGTGCCAGCAGTGACTCGGGGACTAACACCGGGGAGCTGTTTTTT
TRBJ2-5,-,-,TRBV12-2,CASRPPGQGNQETQYF,TGTGCAAGTCGCCCCCCAGGGCAAGGGAATCAAGAGACCCAGTACTTC
TRBJ1-5,few,TRBD1,TRBV6-5,CARQGDSQPQHF,TGTGCCAGACAGGGGGACAGTCAGCCCCAGCATTTT
TRBJ2-1,-,-,TRBV7-9,CASSLEGAGSRDEQFF,TGTGCCAGCAGCTTAGAGGGAGCAGGGAGTCGGGATGAGCAGTTCTTC
TRBJ2-7,once,TRBD1,TRBV27,CASSSPGQGAREQYF,TGTGCCAGCAGTTCCCCGGGACAGGGGGCGCGGGAGCAGTACTTC
TRBJ2-2,-,TRBD2,TRBV4-2,CASSLSGSYTGELFF,TGTGCCAGCAGCCTTAGCGGGAGTTACACCGGGGAGCTGTTTTTT
TRBJ2-6,-,-,TRBV19,CASSKELDGDYLSGANVLTF,TGTGCCAGTAGTAAAGAACTTGACGGAGACTACTTATCTGGGGCCAACGTCCTGACTTTC
TRBJ1-1,-,-,TRBV25-1,CASLGGDTEAFF,TGTGCCAGCCTGGGGGGGGACACTGAAGCTTTCTTT
TRBJ1-1,-,TRBD1,TRBV18,CASSPRTGKGSEAFF,TGTGCCAGCTCACCACGGACAGGGAAGGGGTCTGAAGCTTTCTTT
TRBJ2-3,-,TRBD2,TRBV29-1,CSVPSGLAIDTQYF,TGCAGCGTCCCCTCGGGACTAGCTATAGATACGCAGTATTTT
TRBJ1-2,-,-,TRBV21-1,CASNSGNNYGYTF,TGTGCCAGCAACTCCGGGAATAACTATGGCTACACCTTC
TRBJ2-1,-,TRBD1,TRBV18,CASSPPRGQGHNEQFF,TGTGCCAGCTCACCACCGAGGGGACAGGGGCACAATGAGCAGTTCTTC
TRBJ2-7,-,-,TRBV11-2,CASSPGTPRREQYF,TGTGCCAGCAGCCCCGGGACTCCCCGGAGGGAGCAGTACTTC
TRBJ1-3,-,TRBD1,TRBV6-1,CASSEATGSGNTIYF,TGTGCCAGCAGTGAAGCGACAGGGTCTGGAAACACCATATATTTT
TRBJ1-2,-,-,TRBV2,CASSEVVPREGPGYTF,TGTGCCAGCAGTGAAGTGGTGCCGAGGGAAGGTCCTGGCTACACCTTC
TRBJ2-1,-,-,TRBV11-1,CASSLAAGWTTYNEQFF,TGTGCCAGCAGCTTAGCGGCCGGGTGGACGACATACAATGAGCAGTTCTTC
TRBJ2-5,-,TRBD2,TRBV19,CASRQLAGVLETQYF,TGTGCCAGTAGGCAACTAGCGGGAGTTTTGGAGACCCAGTACTTC
TRBJ2-3,few,-,TRBV28,CASFSPGLNTDTQYF,TGTGCCAGCTTCAGTCCGGGTCTCAACACAGATACGCAGTATTTT